Listed below are T cell receptor beta chains from one sample, sequenced in a study of T cell repertoires in ileal Crohn's disease. This table comes from immunoSEQ multiplex PCR, and its TCRdb copy is limited to in-frame clones, with some not included. The sample contains around 11,000 clones, about nine tenths of which appear only once. Material: ileal tissue. The receptor set was obtained from an adult with Crohn's disease. CDR3s include the opening cysteine and the closing phenylalanine or tryptophan. A D gene is named only where the DNA matches it firmly. A clone size is listed for some rows: how often the clone was seen (once, few, many), or a class if it is expanded.

clone_size: .; d_call: .; j_call: TRBJ2-1; v_call: TRBV2; cdr3_aa: CASSEIGTINEQFF; cdr3_nt: TGTGCCAGCAGTGAAATTGGAACAATCAATGAGCAGTTCTTC
clone_size: .; d_call: .; j_call: TRBJ2-1; v_call: TRBV6-1; cdr3_aa: CASCRRGGYNEQFF; cdr3_nt: TGTGCCAGCTGTCGTAGAGGGGGATACAATGAGCAGTTCTTC
clone_size: .; d_call: .; j_call: TRBJ1-1; v_call: TRBV6-5; cdr3_aa: CASSNQGREAFF; cdr3_nt: TGTGCCAGCAGCAACCAGGGAAGGGAAGCTTTCTTT
clone_size: .; d_call: .; j_call: TRBJ2-3; v_call: TRBV25-1; cdr3_aa: CASSERTGHTDTQYF; cdr3_nt: TGTGCCAGCAGTGAACGGACTGGGCACACAGATACGCAGTATTTT
clone_size: .; d_call: TRBD2; j_call: TRBJ2-1; v_call: TRBV4-2; cdr3_aa: CASSQESSGSPHEQFF; cdr3_nt: TGTGCCAGCAGCCAAGAAAGTAGCGGGAGCCCTCATGAGCAGTTCTTC
clone_size: few; d_call: .; j_call: TRBJ1-6; v_call: TRBV25-1; cdr3_aa: CASSEWAGDNSPLHF; cdr3_nt: TGTGCCAGCAGTGAATGGGCCGGAGATAATTCACCCCTCCACTTT
clone_size: .; d_call: TRBD1; j_call: TRBJ1-5; v_call: TRBV30; cdr3_aa: CAWSRDSSNQPQHF; cdr3_nt: TGTGCCTGGAGTCGGGACAGCAGCAATCAGCCCCAGCATTTT
clone_size: once; d_call: .; j_call: TRBJ1-2; v_call: TRBV30; cdr3_aa: CARGKGSLYGYTF; cdr3_nt: TGTGCCCGGGGCAAGGGATCCCTCTATGGCTACACCTTC
clone_size: .; d_call: .; j_call: TRBJ1-1; v_call: TRBV5-1; cdr3_aa: CASSFKGIGTEAFF; cdr3_nt: TGCGCCAGCAGCTTCAAGGGTATAGGCACTGAAGCTTTCTTT
clone_size: .; d_call: .; j_call: TRBJ2-3; v_call: TRBV5-1; cdr3_aa: CASSLNTDTQYF; cdr3_nt: TGCGCCAGCAGCCTAAACACAGATACGCAGTATTTT
clone_size: .; d_call: .; j_call: TRBJ2-1; v_call: TRBV4-3; cdr3_aa: CASSQGTRHPEWWNEQFF; cdr3_nt: TGCGCCAGCAGCCAGGGTACGCGGCATCCAGAGTGGTGGAATGAGCAGTTCTTC
clone_size: .; d_call: TRBD1; j_call: TRBJ1-1; v_call: TRBV6-1; cdr3_aa: CASSEGIQGAGTEAFF; cdr3_nt: TGTGCCAGCAGTGAGGGCATACAGGGGGCTGGGACTGAAGCTTTCTTT
clone_size: .; d_call: TRBD1; j_call: TRBJ1-1; v_call: TRBV25-1; cdr3_aa: CASTAGTATEAFF; cdr3_nt: TGTGCCAGCACCGCCGGGACAGCGACTGAAGCTTTCTTT
clone_size: .; d_call: TRBD1; j_call: TRBJ2-2; v_call: TRBV18; cdr3_aa: CASSPLTGPGELFF; cdr3_nt: TGTGCCAGCTCACCATTGACAGGGCCCGGGGAGCTGTTTTTT
clone_size: .; d_call: .; j_call: TRBJ2-3; v_call: TRBV15; cdr3_aa: CATSRQIVTDTQYF; cdr3_nt: TGTGCCACCAGCAGGCAGATAGTAACAGATACGCAGTATTTT
clone_size: .; d_call: TRBD1; j_call: TRBJ2-7; v_call: TRBV7-2; cdr3_aa: CASSPLPGQGIEQYF; cdr3_nt: TGTGCCAGCAGCCCCCTTCCGGGACAGGGGATCGAGCAGTACTTC
clone_size: .; d_call: .; j_call: TRBJ2-1; v_call: TRBV9; cdr3_aa: CASSDRGSNEQFF; cdr3_nt: TGTGCCAGCAGCGATAGGGGGAGCAATGAGCAGTTCTTC
clone_size: .; d_call: .; j_call: TRBJ2-3; v_call: TRBV30; cdr3_aa: CAWSVQDTQYF; cdr3_nt: TGTGCCTGGAGTGTACAAGATACGCAGTATTTT
clone_size: .; d_call: .; j_call: TRBJ2-3; v_call: TRBV5-1; cdr3_aa: CASSLEGRSDTQYF; cdr3_nt: TGCGCCAGCAGCTTGGAGGGGCGGTCAGATACGCAGTATTTT
clone_size: few; d_call: TRBD1; j_call: TRBJ2-7; v_call: TRBV7-9; cdr3_aa: CASSFDRAYSYEQYF; cdr3_nt: TGTGCCAGCAGCTTCGACAGGGCCTACTCCTACGAGCAGTACTTC
clone_size: .; d_call: .; j_call: TRBJ1-1; v_call: TRBV12-5; cdr3_aa: CASGNEPNTEAFF; cdr3_nt: TGTGCTAGTGGAAACGAGCCGAACACTGAAGCTTTCTTT
clone_size: .; d_call: .; j_call: TRBJ2-2; v_call: TRBV2; cdr3_aa: CASIRDPESGELFF; cdr3_nt: TGTGCCAGCATCCGGGACCCCGAGTCCGGGGAGCTGTTTTTT
clone_size: once; d_call: .; j_call: TRBJ1-1; v_call: TRBV10-1; cdr3_aa: CASSEQVNTEAFF; cdr3_nt: TGCGCCAGCAGTGAACAGGTGAACACTGAAGCTTTCTTT
clone_size: .; d_call: .; j_call: TRBJ2-2; v_call: TRBV7-9; cdr3_aa: CASSSPGLAGAGELFF; cdr3_nt: TGTGCCAGCAGCTCCCCTGGGCTAGCTGGAGCCGGGGAGCTGTTTTTT
clone_size: .; d_call: TRBD2; j_call: TRBJ2-3; v_call: TRBV11-1; cdr3_aa: CASSPRLAGQTDTQYF; cdr3_nt: TGTGCCAGCAGCCCCCGACTAGCGGGACAGACAGATACGCAGTATTTT
clone_size: .; d_call: TRBD1; j_call: TRBJ2-3; v_call: TRBV18; cdr3_aa: CASLGQGVDTQYF; cdr3_nt: TGTGCCAGCTTGGGACAGGGTGTCGATACGCAGTATTTT
clone_size: once; d_call: .; j_call: TRBJ1-5; v_call: TRBV12-5; cdr3_aa: CASGKTWGSNQPQHF; cdr3_nt: TGTGCTAGTGGCAAAACCTGGGGTAGCAATCAGCCCCAGCATTTT
clone_size: .; d_call: TRBD2; j_call: TRBJ2-7; v_call: TRBV7-2; cdr3_aa: CASSPTSGRNEQYF; cdr3_nt: TGTGCCAGCAGTCCGACTAGCGGGAGAAACGAGCAGTACTTC
clone_size: once; d_call: .; j_call: TRBJ1-1; v_call: TRBV19; cdr3_aa: CASSIGRTANTEAFF; cdr3_nt: TGTGCCAGTAGCATAGGCCGGACAGCCAACACTGAAGCTTTCTTT
clone_size: once; d_call: TRBD1; j_call: TRBJ1-5; v_call: TRBV5-6; cdr3_aa: CASSTGTGINQPQHF; cdr3_nt: TGTGCCAGCAGCACCGGGACAGGGATCAATCAGCCCCAGCATTTT